The 20 T cell receptor beta chains below all came from one sample that was sequenced in a study of T cells after yellow fever vaccination. TCRdb used MiXCR to reprocess the 5' RACE reads, holding one entry per CDR3 protein. Of around 26,000 distinct CDR3 sequences listed, around 3.3% were seen once; the top ten hold around 0.95%. The specimen was PBMCs, either bulk or a sorted T-cell subset (CD4+, CD8+, memory, or dextramer-sorted; not recorded which), collected roughly 47 days after the first yellow fever vaccination. The receptors shown here come from a man between 18 and 29 years old who received the YFV17D yellow fever vaccine.

The V gene is TRBV7-3, the J gene TRBJ1-1; 7 bases map to TRBD1. V dropped 3 bases and J dropped 7; count of bases not matched to a gene: 8. From germline, CDR1 is SGHTA and CDR2 FQGTGA. The CDR3 length is 14 residues. CDR3 region: CASSFSRGDIEAFF. The DNA for the CDR3 is TGTGCCAGCAGCTTCAGCAGGGGGGACATTGAAGCTTTCTTT.

As concerns this clonotype: This may be a read error: a much more frequent sequence differs by one nucleotide. The chain employs TRBV12-3 or TRBV12-4 and TRBJ1-5, with D possibly matching TRBD1 (5 bases). This CDR3 is 17 amino acids long. In DNA, the CDR3 is TGTGCCAGCAGCAGACGGGGGGACCAGTATAGCAAGCAGCCCCAGCATTTT. Its translation: CASSRRGDQYSKQPQHF.

J is TRBJ2-1 and V is TRBV24-1, with a possible D match to TRBD1 (5 bases). The CDR3 length is 14 residues. V was shortened by 3 bases and J by 5 bases, with 10 bases between the two germline ends. Per the germline V gene, CDR1 is KGHDR and CDR2 is SFDVKD. The CDR3 region has the DNA TGTGCCACCAGTGATCGCCAGGGTAACAATGAGCAGTTCTTC. Protein: CATSDRQGNNEQFF.

Regarding this clonotype: This sequence may be a read error, since a much larger clone differs from it by one base. V gene TRBV5-1 combines with J gene TRBJ1-3; D is undetermined. In germline, CDR1 is SGHRS, CDR2 YFSETQ. The CDR3 loop spans 16 amino acids. The DNA for the CDR3 is TGCGGCAGCAGCATGGTCGAAGTGAGCTCTGGAAACACCATATATTTT. Translating gives CGSSMVEVSSGNTIYF.

This clonotype was seen many times. V and J are TRBV5-1 and TRBJ1-1, with 8 bases that match TRBD1. V was clipped by 2 bases and J by 5 bases; unmatched bases: 2. The V gene's germline CDR1 is SGHRS and CDR2 YFSETQ. This CDR3 has 13 residues. The CDR3 loop reads CASSFGQGTEAFF. In nucleotides, the CDR3 is TGCGCCAGCAGCTTTGGACAGGGTACTGAAGCTTTCTTT.

By sample share, this clonotype is medium-sized. The rearrangement links TRBV4-3 to TRBJ1-2; D gene uncertain. This CDR3 comprises 15 residues. Between the trimmed V and J ends, which lost 0 bases and 0 bases, there was a span of 8 bases. Germline CDR1 and CDR2: LGHNA and YSLEER. The CDR3 DNA sequence: TGCGCCAGCAGCCAAGAGTTCCAGGCTAACTATGGCTACACCTTC. This sequence encodes CASSQEFQANYGYTF.

This clonotype was observed at least ten times. The rearrangement joins TRBV28 to TRBJ2-2, with 8 nucleotides matching TRBD2. The V gene end was trimmed by 8 bases and the J gene end by 5 bases; junction bases not matched to a gene: 7. The CDR3 sequence is 14 residues long. Germline CDR1 is MDHEN and CDR2 is SYDVKM. The CDR3 sequence is CASLAGLRTGELFF. The CDR3 bases are TGTGCCAGCCTAGCGGGCTTAAGGACCGGGGAGCTGTTTTTT.

This clonotype was seen many times. The CDR3 spells CASSELGESSYEQYF. For the CDR3, the DNA is TGTGCCAGCAGTGAACTAGGCGAGAGCTCCTACGAGCAGTACTTC. This chain links TRBV6-1 with TRBJ2-7; D ambiguous. This CDR3 has 15 residues. The V and J ends lost 2 bases and 0 bases respectively, with 11 bases between them. Germline lookup yields CDR1 MNHNS and CDR2 SASEGT.

This clonotype showed up many times. The chain couples TRBV20-1 to TRBJ1-5, with D maybe TRBD1 (5 bases). The CDR3 loop spans 13 amino acids. The germline V gene encodes CDR1 DFQATT and CDR2 SNEGSKA (reference sequence). V lost 3 bases and J 7 bases, leaving 13 bases between the germline ends. Written as DNA, the CDR3 is TGCAGTGCTAGTTTACAGGCGGAACAGCCCCAGCATTTT. Its translation: CSASLQAEQPQHF.

This clonotype showed up many times. This sequence joins TRBV5-4 and TRBJ1-2, with D perhaps TRBD1 (6 bases). The CDR3 sequence is 13 residues long. The germline V gene has CDR1 SGHNT and CDR2 YYREEE (reference sequence). The V and J ends lost 2 bases and 4 bases respectively, with 9 bases between them. The DNA of the CDR3 is TGTGCCAGCAGCTTTACAGGGTCCTATGGCTACACCTTC. It specifies CASSFTGSYGYTF. Filled out from reference TRBV5-4 and TRBJ1-2, the complete variable domain reads ETGVTQSPTHLIKTRGQQVTLRCSSQSGHNTVSWYQQALGQGPQFIFQYYREEENGRGNFPPRFSGLQFPNYSSELNVNALELDDSALYLCASSFTGSYGYTFGSGTRLTVV.

This clonotype was recorded many times. The CDR3 bases are TGTGCCAGCAGCCCAGGAGTCGCAGGCTATTTGTTCTTC. This encodes CASSPGVAGYLFF. This chain joins TRBV7-2 and TRBJ2-1; no clear D gene. Germline assignment: CDR1 SGHTA and CDR2 FQGNSA. Trimming cost V 5 bases and J 15 bases, with 20 bases left between them. The CDR3 length is 13 residues.

This clonotype was picked up many times. This sequence joins TRBV27 and TRBJ2-7, with 9 bases aligning to TRBD1. This CDR3 spans 13 amino acids. Trimming removed 6 bases from V and 3 bases from J; junction bases left unmatched: 3. Germline CDR1 MNHEY, CDR2 SMNVEV (reference sequence). The CDR3 spells CASRPGQGYEQYF. The DNA of the CDR3 is TGTGCCAGCAGACCGGGACAGGGCTACGAGCAGTACTTC.

This clonotype was detected many times. The chain uses TRBV18 and TRBJ2-2, with D perhaps TRBD1 (5 bases). Germline V gene sequence: CDR1 KGHSH, CDR2 LQKENI. The V end was cut by 3 bases, the J end by 2 bases, with 10 bases between. This CDR3 comprises 15 residues. The CDR3 region is CASSPAQGNTGELFF. In nucleotides, the CDR3 is TGTGCCAGCTCACCTGCCCAGGGAAACACCGGGGAGCTGTTTTTT.

This clonotype was recorded at least ten times. The genes are TRBV6-6 and TRBJ2-4; D remains ambiguous. CDR1 is MNHNY, CDR2 SVGAGI, per germline (reference sequence). V was shortened by 8 bases and J by 6 bases, with 11 bases between the two germline ends. The CDR3 has 12 residues. CDR3 region: CASEGSANIQYF. The DNA for the CDR3 is TGTGCCAGCGAAGGAAGCGCAAACATTCAGTACTTC.

This clonotype was seen many times. This chain connects TRBV12-3 or TRBV12-4 to TRBJ1-5; D may be TRBD1 (6 bases). V gave up 1 base and J gave up 1 base, with 8 bases separating them. The CDR3 covers 15 residues. The CDR3 spells CASSLVTGSNQPQHF. The DNA for the CDR3 is TGTGCCAGCAGTTTAGTAACAGGGAGCAATCAGCCCCAGCATTTT.

This clonotype was seen at least ten times. The chain joins TRBV11-3 to TRBJ2-7; D ambiguous. V dropped 0 bases and J dropped 8 bases, with 8 bases sitting between them. This CDR3 region has 12 residues. Germline V gene sequence: CDR1 SGHNT, CDR2 YENEEA. For the CDR3, the DNA is TGTGCCAGCAGCTTAGAAGGAGAAAAGCAGTACTTC. This gives the protein CASSLEGEKQYF.

Many counts were recorded for this clonotype. The chain carries TRBV2 and TRBJ2-7; D may be TRBD2 (5 bases). This CDR3 is 13 amino acids long. Germline assignment: CDR1 SNHLY and CDR2 FYNNEI. The V end was cut by 8 bases, the J end by 3 bases, with 14 bases between. The CDR3 protein is CASGVGRDYEQYV. CDR3 DNA: TGTGCCAGCGGAGTAGGCCGGGACTACGAGCAGTACGTC.

This clonotype has at least ten counts. The rearrangement links TRBV20-1 to TRBJ2-2; the D gene is possibly TRBD2 (6 bases). V was pared by 0 bases and J by 0 bases, with 8 bases between. Germline CDR1 is DFQATT and CDR2 is SNEGSKA (reference sequence). This CDR3 is 15 amino acids long. Here the CDR3 reads CSAREPGANTGELFF. The CDR3 DNA sequence: TGCAGTGCTAGAGAGCCGGGAGCGAACACCGGGGAGCTGTTTTTT.

In this sample, this clonotype turned up many times. V is TRBV25-1 and J is TRBJ2-1; 9 bases are a match to TRBD2. V lost 2 bases to trimming and J lost 8 bases; unmatched junction nucleotides: 7. This CDR3 has 15 amino acids. Germline CDR1 MGHDK, CDR2 SYGVNS. CDR3 loop: CASSEPGLANDEQFF. The CDR3 DNA sequence: TGTGCCAGCAGTGAACCGGGACTAGCTAACGATGAGCAGTTCTTC.

A single count supports this clonotype. The chain links TRBV7-2 to TRBJ2-3; no clear D gene. This CDR3 region has 12 residues. Germline values: CDR1 SGHTA, CDR2 FQGNSA. V lost 3 bases, J lost 10 bases, and 11 bases lay in between. The CDR3 DNA sequence: TGTGCCAGCAGCTTGTCCGGCTTGCCGCAGTATTTT. Amino acid sequence: CASSLSGLPQYF.